Listed below are T cell receptor beta chains from one sample, sequenced in a study of blood T cell repertoires in COVID-19. Produced via immunoSEQ multiplex PCR; TCRdb's table is partial and in-frame only. The sample holds almost 350,000 clones, more than 70% seen once. Sequenced material: peripheral blood. These receptor sequences come from a woman aged 60-75 years with COVID-19, enrolled during active disease. The conserved cysteine and the conserved F or W are not part of the CDR3 here. The order of the fields is V gene, D gene, CDR3 protein. The D gene is left open where the match is weak.

v_call: TRBV19
d_call: NA
cdr3_aa: ASRKQGRNYGYT

v_call: TRBV15
d_call: NA
cdr3_aa: ATSRGVQGVTDTQY

v_call: TRBV3-1/TRBV3-2
d_call: NA
cdr3_aa: ASSLTGQLNTEAF

v_call: TRBV7-9
d_call: NA
cdr3_aa: ASSLERGPDPQH

v_call: TRBV3-1/TRBV3-2
d_call: TRBD1
cdr3_aa: ASSLYAGQGAEGTEAF

v_call: TRBV5-5
d_call: NA
cdr3_aa: ASSSPAKDSYGYT

v_call: TRBV7-9
d_call: NA
cdr3_aa: ASSFSGNQPQH

v_call: TRBV19
d_call: NA
cdr3_aa: ASSRSSGNYEQY

v_call: TRBV19
d_call: TRBD1
cdr3_aa: ASSTSGGPGTEAF

v_call: TRBV5-5
d_call: NA
cdr3_aa: ASSLGHLTDTQY

v_call: TRBV5-6
d_call: TRBD1
cdr3_aa: ASSLWTGMGPQH

v_call: TRBV4-1
d_call: TRBD1
cdr3_aa: ASSQDLDRGSGYAEAF

v_call: TRBV11-2
d_call: NA
cdr3_aa: ASSTSQWETQY

v_call: TRBV4-2
d_call: NA
cdr3_aa: ASSPRTEGMSSGANVLT

v_call: TRBV5-1
d_call: TRBD1
cdr3_aa: ASSSVTGERSYGYT

v_call: TRBV19
d_call: NA
cdr3_aa: ASAGGVELF

v_call: TRBV6-5
d_call: TRBD1
cdr3_aa: ATRQGERNYGYT

v_call: TRBV28
d_call: TRBD1
cdr3_aa: ASSLDRVKNIQY

v_call: TRBV30
d_call: NA
cdr3_aa: AWTGGYGGEKLF

v_call: TRBV19
d_call: NA
cdr3_aa: ASTELRGNTEAF

v_call: TRBV7-6
d_call: NA
cdr3_aa: ASSLSTNYGYT